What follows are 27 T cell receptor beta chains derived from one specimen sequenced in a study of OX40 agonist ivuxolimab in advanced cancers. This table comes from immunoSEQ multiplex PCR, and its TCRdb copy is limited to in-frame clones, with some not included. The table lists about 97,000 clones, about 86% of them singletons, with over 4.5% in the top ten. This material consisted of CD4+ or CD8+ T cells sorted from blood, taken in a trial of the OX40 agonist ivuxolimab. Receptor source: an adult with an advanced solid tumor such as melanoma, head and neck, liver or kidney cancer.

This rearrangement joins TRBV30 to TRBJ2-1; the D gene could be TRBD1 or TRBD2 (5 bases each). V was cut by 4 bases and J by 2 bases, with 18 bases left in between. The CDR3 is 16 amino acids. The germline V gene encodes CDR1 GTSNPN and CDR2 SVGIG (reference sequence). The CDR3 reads CAWIEGPTSTYNEQFF. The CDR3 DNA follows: TGTGCCTGGATCGAGGGACCCACAAGCACCTACAATGAGCAGTTCTTC. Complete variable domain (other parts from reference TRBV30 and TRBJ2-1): SQTIHQWPATLVQPVGSPLSLECTVEGTSNPNLYWYRQAAGRGLQLLFYSVGIGQISSEVPQNLSASRPQDRQFILSSKKLLLSDSGFYLCAWIEGPTSTYNEQFFGPGTRLTVL.

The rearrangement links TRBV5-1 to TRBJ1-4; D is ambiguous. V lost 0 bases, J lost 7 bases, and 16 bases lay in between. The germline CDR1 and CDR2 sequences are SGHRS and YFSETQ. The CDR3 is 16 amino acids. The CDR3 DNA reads TGCGCCAGCAGCTTGGTAGCTTCGGCAGATCGTGAAAAACTGTTTTTT. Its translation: CASSLVASADREKLFF. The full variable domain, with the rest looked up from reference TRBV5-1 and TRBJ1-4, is KAGVTQTPRYLIKTRGQQVTLSCSPISGHRSVSWYQQTPGQGLQFLFEYFSETQRNKGNFPGRFSGRQFSNSRSEMNVSTLELGDSALYLCASSLVASADREKLFFGSGTQLSVL.

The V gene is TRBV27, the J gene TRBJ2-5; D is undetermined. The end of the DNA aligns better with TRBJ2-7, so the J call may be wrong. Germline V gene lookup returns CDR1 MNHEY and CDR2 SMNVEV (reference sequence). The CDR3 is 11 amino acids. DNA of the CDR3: TGTGCCCGTCCCCGGGCCCACGAGCAGTACTTC. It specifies CARPRAHEQYF.

In nucleotides, the CDR3 is TGCGCCAGCAGCTTAACAGGTAGTTCGACCCAGTACTTC. Translating it yields CASSLTGSSTQYF. The V and J genes are TRBV5-1 and TRBJ2-5; tentative D call: TRBD1 (5 bases). The CDR3 is 13 amino acids. Per germline, CDR1 SGHRS and CDR2 YFSETQ. V dropped 2 bases and J dropped 7 bases, with 12 bases sitting between them. Drawing the rest from reference TRBV5-1 and TRBJ2-5, the complete variable domain is KAGVTQTPRYLIKTRGQQVTLSCSPISGHRSVSWYQQTPGQGLQFLFEYFSETQRNKGNFPGRFSGRQFSNSRSEMNVSTLELGDSALYLCASSLTGSSTQYFGPGTRLLVL.

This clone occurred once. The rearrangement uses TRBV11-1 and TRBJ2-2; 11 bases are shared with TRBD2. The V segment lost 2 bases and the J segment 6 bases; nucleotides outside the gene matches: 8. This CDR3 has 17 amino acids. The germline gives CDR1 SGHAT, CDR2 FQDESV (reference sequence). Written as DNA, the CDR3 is TGTGCCAGCAGCTTAAAGGCTAGCGGGGGGTTTGCCGGGGAGCTGTTTTTT. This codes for CASSLKASGGFAGELFF. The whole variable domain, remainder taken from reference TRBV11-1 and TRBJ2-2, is EAEVAQSPRYKITEKSQAVAFWCDPISGHATLYWYRQILGQGPELLVQFQDESVVDDSQLPKDRFSAERLKGVDSTLKIQPAELGDSAMYLCASSLKASGGFAGELFFGEGSRLTVL.

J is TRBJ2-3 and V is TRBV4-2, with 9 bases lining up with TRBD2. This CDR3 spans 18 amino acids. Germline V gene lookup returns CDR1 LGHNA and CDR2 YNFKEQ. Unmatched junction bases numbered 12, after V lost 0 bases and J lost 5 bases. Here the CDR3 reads CASSQDDPGTSWLDTQYF. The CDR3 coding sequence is TGTGCCAGCAGCCAAGACGACCCCGGGACTAGCTGGCTAGATACGCAGTATTTT.

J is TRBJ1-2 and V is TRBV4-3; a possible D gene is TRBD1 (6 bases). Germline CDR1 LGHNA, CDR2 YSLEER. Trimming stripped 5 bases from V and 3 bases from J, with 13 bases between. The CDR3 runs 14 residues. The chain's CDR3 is CASSFEQGHYGYTF. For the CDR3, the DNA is TGCGCCAGCAGCTTTGAACAGGGCCACTATGGCTACACCTTC.

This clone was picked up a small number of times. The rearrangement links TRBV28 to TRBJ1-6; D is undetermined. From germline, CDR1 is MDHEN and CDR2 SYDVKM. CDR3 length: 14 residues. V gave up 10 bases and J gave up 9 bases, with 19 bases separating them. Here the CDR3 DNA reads TGTGCCACCACCGATAGGGCTGAGAGTTCACCCCTCCACTTT. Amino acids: CATTDRAESSPLHF.

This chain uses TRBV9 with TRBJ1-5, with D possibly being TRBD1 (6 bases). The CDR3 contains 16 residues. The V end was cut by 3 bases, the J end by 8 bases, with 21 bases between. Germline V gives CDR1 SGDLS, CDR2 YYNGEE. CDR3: CASSGPGAGDREPQHF. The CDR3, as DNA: TGTGCCAGCAGCGGGCCCGGGGCAGGGGATAGGGAGCCCCAGCATTTT.

CDR3 DNA: TGCAGCGTTGCACTGATCACAGATACGCAGTATTTT. The encoded protein is CSVALITDTQYF. The chain links TRBV29-1 to TRBJ2-3; no reliable D call. Germline V gene sequence: CDR1 SQVTM, CDR2 ANQGSEA. V was pared by 4 bases and J by 2 bases, with 7 bases between. This CDR3 region has 12 residues.

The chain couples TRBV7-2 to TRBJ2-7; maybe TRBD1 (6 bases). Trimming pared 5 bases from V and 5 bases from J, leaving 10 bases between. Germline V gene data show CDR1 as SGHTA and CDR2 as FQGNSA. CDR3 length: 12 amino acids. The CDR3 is CASSEQGDEQYF. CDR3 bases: TGTGCCAGCAGCGAACAGGGCGACGAGCAGTACTTC.

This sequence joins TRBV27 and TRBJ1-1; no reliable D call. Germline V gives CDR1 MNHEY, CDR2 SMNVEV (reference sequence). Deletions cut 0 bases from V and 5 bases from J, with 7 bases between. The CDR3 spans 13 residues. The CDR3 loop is CASSLSVMTEAFF. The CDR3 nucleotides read TGTGCCAGCAGTTTATCAGTTATGACTGAAGCTTTCTTT.

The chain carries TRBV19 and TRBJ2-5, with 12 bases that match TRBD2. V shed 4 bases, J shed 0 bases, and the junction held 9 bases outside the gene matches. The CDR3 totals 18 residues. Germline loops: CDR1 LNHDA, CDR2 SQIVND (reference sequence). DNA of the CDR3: TGTGCCAGTAGTAGGTCGGCTAGCGGGGGGGCCGACCAAGAGACCCAGTACTTC. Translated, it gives CASSRSASGGADQETQYF.

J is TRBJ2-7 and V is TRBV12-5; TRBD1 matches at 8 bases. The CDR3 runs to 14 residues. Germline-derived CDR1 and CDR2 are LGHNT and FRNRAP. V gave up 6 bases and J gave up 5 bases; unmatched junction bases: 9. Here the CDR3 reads CASGAGQAINEQYF. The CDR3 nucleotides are TGTGCTAGTGGCGCGGGACAGGCGATAAACGAGCAGTACTTC.

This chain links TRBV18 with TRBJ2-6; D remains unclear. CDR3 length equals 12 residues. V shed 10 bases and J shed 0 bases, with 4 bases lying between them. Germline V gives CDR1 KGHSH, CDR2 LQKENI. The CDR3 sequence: CATNSGANVLTF. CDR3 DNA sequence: TGTGCCACCAACTCTGGGGCCAACGTCCTGACTTTC.

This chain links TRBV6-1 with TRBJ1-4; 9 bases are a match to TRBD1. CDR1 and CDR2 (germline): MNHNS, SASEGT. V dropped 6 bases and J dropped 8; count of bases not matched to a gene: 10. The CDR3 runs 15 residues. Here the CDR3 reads CASSPRGTGNEKLFF. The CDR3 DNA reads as TGTGCCAGCAGCCCCCGGGGGACAGGGAACGAAAAACTGTTTTTT.

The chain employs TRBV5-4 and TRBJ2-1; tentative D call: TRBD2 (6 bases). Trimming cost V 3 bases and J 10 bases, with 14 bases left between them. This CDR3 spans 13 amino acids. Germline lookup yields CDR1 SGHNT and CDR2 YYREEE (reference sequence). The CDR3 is CASSSRGIREQFF. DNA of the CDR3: TGTGCCAGCAGCTCCCGCGGGATTCGCGAGCAGTTCTTC.

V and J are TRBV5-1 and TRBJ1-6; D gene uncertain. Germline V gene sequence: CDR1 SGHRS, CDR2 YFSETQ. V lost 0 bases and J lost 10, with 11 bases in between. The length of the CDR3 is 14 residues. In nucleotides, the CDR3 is TGCGCCAGCAGCTTGGACACCGCATTATCACCCCTCCACTTT. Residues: CASSLDTALSPLHF.

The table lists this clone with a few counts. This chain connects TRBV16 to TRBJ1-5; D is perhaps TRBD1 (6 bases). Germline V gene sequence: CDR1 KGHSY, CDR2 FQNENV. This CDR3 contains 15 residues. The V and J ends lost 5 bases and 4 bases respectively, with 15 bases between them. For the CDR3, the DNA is TGTGCCAGCAGCAGGGGGTCTGACAGAAATCAGCCCCAGCATTTT. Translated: CASSRGSDRNQPQHF.

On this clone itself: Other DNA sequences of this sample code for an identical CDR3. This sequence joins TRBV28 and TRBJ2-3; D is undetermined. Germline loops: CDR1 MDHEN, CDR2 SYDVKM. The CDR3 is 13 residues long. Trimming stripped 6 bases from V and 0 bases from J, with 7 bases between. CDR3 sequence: CASSPPSTDTQYF. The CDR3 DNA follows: TGTGCCAGCAGCCCCCCTAGCACAGATACGCAGTATTTT. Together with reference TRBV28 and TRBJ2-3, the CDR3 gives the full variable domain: DVKVTQSSRYLVKRTGEKVFLECVQDMDHENMFWYRQDPGLGLRLIYFSYDVKMKEKGDIPEGYSVSREKKERFSLILESASTNQTSMYLCASSPPSTDTQYFGPGTRLTVL.

CDR3 nucleotide sequence: TGCAGCGTTGATTGGGGATACAATGAGCAGTTCTTC. The encoded protein is CSVDWGYNEQFF. V gene TRBV29-1 combines with J gene TRBJ2-1, with unresolved D. Germline lookup yields CDR1 SQVTM and CDR2 ANQGSEA. The CDR3 spans 12 residues. V lost 3 bases and J 4 bases, leaving 7 bases between the germline ends.

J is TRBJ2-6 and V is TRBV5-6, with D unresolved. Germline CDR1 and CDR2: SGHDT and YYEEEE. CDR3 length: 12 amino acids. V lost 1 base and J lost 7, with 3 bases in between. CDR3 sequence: CASSLYANVLTF. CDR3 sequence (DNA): TGTGCCAGCAGCTTGTATGCCAACGTCCTGACTTTC. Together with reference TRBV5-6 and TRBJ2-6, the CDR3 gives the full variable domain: DAGVTQSPTHLIKTRGQQVTLRCSPKSGHDTVSWYQQALGQGPQFIFQYYEEEERQRGNFPDRFSGHQFPNYSSELNVNALLLGDSALYLCASSLYANVLTFGAGSRLTVL.

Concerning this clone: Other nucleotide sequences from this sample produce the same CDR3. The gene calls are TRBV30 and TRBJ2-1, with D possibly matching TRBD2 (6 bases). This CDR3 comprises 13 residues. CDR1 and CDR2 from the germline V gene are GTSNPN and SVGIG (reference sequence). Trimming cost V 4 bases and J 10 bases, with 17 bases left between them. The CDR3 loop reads CAWIQRGAGEQFF. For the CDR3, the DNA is TGTGCCTGGATCCAAAGAGGGGCGGGGGAGCAGTTCTTC. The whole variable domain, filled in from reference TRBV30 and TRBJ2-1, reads SQTIHQWPATLVQPVGSPLSLECTVEGTSNPNLYWYRQAAGRGLQLLFYSVGIGQISSEVPQNLSASRPQDRQFILSSKKLLLSDSGFYLCAWIQRGAGEQFFGPGTRLTVL.

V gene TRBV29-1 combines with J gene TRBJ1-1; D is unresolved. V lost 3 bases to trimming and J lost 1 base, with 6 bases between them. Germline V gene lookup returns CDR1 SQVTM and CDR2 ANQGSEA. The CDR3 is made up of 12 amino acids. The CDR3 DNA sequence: TGCAGCGTTGAGTATCGGAACACTGAAGCTTTCTTT. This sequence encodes CSVEYRNTEAFF.

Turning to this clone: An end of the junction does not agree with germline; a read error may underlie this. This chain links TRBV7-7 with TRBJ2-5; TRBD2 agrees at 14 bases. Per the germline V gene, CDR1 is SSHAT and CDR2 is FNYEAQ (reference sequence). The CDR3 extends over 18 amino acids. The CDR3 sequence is CASSEGLAGGVRIETQYF. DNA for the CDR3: TGTGCTAGCAGCGAAGGACTAGCGGGAGGTGTCAGGATTGAGACCCAGTACTTC.

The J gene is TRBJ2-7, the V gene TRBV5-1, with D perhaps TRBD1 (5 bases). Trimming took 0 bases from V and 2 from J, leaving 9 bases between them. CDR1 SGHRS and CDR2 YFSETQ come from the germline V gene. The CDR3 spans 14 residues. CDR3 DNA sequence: TGCGCCAGCAGCTTGGAGCCAGGGCCCTACGAGCAGTACTTC. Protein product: CASSLEPGPYEQYF.

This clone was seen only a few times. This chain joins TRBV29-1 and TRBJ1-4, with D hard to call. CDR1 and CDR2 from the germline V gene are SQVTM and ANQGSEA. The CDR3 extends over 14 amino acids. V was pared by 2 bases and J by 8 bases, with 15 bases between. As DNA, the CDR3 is TGCAGCGTTGAAAGGGAGGGTATCCACGAAAAACTGTTTTTT. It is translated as CSVEREGIHEKLFF.